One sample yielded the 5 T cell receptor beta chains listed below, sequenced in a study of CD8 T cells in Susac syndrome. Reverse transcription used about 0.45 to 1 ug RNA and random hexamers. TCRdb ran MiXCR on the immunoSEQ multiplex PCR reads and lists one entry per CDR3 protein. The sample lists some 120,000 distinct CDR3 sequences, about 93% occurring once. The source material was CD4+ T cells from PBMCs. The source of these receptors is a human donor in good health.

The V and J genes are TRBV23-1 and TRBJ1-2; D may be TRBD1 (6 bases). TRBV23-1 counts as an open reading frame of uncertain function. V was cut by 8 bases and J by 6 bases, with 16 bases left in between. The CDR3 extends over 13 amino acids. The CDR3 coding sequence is TGCGCCAGCCTCCGGACAGAAATCGATGGCTACACCTTC. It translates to CASLRTEIDGYTF.

CDR3 in amino acids: CASSSSQNTEAFF. The CDR3 DNA is TGTGCCAGCTCAAGCAGCCAGAACACTGAAGCTTTCTTT. The V call is TRBV18, the J call TRBJ1-1; D is uncertain. This CDR3 has 13 amino acids. CDR1 KGHSH and CDR2 LQKENI come from the germline V gene. V dropped 5 bases and J dropped 1 base, with 8 bases sitting between them.

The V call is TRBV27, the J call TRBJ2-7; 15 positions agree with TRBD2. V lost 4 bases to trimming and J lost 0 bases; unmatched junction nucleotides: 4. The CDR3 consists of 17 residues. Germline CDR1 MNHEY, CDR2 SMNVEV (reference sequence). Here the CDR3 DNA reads TGTGCCAGCAGTTCAGGACTAGCGGGAGGGTCCTCCTACGAGCAGTACTTC. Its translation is CASSSGLAGGSSYEQYF.

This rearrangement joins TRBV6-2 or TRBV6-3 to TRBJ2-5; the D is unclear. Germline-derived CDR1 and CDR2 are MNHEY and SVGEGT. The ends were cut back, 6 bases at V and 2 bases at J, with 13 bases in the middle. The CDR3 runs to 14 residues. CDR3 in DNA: TGTGCCAGCAGCCTCTCGACTTATCAAGAGACCCAGTACTTC. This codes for CASSLSTYQETQYF.

This CDR3 is CASNRAGGGEQFF. The DNA for the CDR3 is TGTGCCAGCAATCGGGCTGGAGGAGGTGAGCAGTTCTTC. The genes are TRBV28 and TRBJ2-1; TRBD2 might be the D (5 bases). In germline, CDR1 is MDHEN, CDR2 SYDVKM. The CDR3 covers 13 residues. V lost 7 bases and J lost 9, with 16 bases in between.